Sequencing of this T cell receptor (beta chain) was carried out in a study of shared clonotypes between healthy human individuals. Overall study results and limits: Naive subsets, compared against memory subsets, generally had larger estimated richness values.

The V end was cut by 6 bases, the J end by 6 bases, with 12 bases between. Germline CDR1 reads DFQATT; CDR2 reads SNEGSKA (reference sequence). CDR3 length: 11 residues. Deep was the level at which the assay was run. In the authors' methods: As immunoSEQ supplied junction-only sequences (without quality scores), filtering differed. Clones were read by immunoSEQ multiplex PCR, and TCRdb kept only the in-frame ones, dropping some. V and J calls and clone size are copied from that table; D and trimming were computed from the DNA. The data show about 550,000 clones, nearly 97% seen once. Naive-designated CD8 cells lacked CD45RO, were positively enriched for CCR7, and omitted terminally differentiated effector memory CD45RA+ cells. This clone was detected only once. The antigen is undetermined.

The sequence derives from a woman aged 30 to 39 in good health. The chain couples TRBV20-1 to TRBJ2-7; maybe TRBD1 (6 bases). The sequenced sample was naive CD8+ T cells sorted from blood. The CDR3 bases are TGCAGTGCCCCACCAGGGGCCGAGCAGTACTTC. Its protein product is CSAPPGAEQYF.